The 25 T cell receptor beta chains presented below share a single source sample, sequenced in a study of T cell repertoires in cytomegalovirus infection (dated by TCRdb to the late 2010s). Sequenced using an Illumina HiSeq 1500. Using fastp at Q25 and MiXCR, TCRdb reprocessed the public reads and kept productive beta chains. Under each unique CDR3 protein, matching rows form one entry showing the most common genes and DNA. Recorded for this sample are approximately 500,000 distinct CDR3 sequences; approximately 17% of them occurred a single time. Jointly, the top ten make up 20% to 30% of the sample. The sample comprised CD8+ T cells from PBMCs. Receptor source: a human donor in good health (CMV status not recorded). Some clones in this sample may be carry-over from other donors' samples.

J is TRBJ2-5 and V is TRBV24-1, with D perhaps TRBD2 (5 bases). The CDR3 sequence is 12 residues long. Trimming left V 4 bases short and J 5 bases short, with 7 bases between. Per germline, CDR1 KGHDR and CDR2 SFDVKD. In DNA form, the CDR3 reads TGTGCCACCAGTGAGGCGGGTGAGACCCAGTACTTC. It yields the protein CATSEAGETQYF.

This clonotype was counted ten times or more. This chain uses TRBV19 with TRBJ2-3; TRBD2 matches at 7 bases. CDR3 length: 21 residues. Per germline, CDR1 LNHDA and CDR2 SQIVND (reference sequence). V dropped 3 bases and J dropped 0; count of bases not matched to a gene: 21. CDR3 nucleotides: TGTGCCAGTAGTATTAGAGCGGGAACAAATGGCCCTCTGACAAGCACAGATACGCAGTATTTT. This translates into CASSIRAGTNGPLTSTDTQYF.

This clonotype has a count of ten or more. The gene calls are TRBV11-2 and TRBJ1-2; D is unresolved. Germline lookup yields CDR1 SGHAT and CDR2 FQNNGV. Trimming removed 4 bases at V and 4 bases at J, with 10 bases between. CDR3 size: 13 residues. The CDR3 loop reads CASSSIISYGYTF. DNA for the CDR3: TGTGCCAGCAGCTCCATTATTAGCTATGGCTACACCTTC. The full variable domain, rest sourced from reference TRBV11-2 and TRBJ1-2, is EAGVAQSPRYKIIEKRQSVAFWCNPISGHATLYWYQQILGQGPKLLIQFQNNGVVDDSQLPKDRFSAERLKGVDSTLKIQPAKLEDSAVYLCASSSIISYGYTFGSGTRLTVV.

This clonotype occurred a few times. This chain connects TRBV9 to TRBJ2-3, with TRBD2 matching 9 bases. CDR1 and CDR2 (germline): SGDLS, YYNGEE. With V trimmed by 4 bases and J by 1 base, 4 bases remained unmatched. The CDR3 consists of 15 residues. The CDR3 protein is CASSPLAGRTDTQYF. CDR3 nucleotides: TGTGCCAGCAGCCCTCTAGCGGGGCGCACAGATACGCAGTATTTT.

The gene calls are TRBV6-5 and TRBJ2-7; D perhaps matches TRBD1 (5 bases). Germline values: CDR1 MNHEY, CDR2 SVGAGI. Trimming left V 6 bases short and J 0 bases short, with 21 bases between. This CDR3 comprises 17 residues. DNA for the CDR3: TGTGCCAGCAGCCCCTCGGTCGAGACAGCGAGCTCCTACGAGCAGTACTTC. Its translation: CASSPSVETASSYEQYF.

CDR3 protein: CATSDLHLAGGQRGQFF. The CDR3 DNA reads TGTGCCACCAGTGATTTGCATCTAGCGGGAGGCCAAAGGGGCCAGTTCTTC. The chain employs TRBV24-1 and TRBJ2-1, with 11 bases matching TRBD2. The V segment lost 0 bases and the J segment 13 bases; nucleotides outside the gene matches: 13. CDR3 length: 17 amino acids. CDR1 and CDR2 from the germline V gene are KGHDR and SFDVKD.

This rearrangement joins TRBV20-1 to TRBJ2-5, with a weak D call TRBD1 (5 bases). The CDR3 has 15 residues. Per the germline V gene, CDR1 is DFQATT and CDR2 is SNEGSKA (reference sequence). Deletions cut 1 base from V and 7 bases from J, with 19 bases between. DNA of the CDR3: TGCAGTGCTAGAGGAATCCAGGGAATCCGGGTGACCCAGTACTTC. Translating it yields CSARGIQGIRVTQYF.

In DNA, the CDR3 is TGTGCCATTCCTCTGGGGCCAGGGGGAATAGGCACTGAAGCTTTCTTT. This gives the protein CAIPLGPGGIGTEAFF. The chain employs TRBV7-9 and TRBJ1-1, with TRBD1 identical over 7 bases. Germline V lookup: CDR1 SEHNR, CDR2 FQNEAQ (reference sequence). The V and J ends lost 10 bases and 4 bases, in that order; junction bases with no gene match: 18. There are 16 residues in the CDR3. The whole variable domain, remainder taken from reference TRBV7-9 and TRBJ1-1, is DTGVSQNPRHKITKRGQNVTFRCDPISEHNRLYWYRQTLGQGPEFLTYFQNEAQLEKSRLLSDRFSAERPKGSFSTLEIQRTEQGDSAMYLCAIPLGPGGIGTEAFFGQGTRLTVV.

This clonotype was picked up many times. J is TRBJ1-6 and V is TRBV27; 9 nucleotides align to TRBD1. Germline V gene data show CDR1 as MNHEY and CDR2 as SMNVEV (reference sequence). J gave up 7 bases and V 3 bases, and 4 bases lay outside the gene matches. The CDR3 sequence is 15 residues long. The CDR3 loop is CASSFRTGENSPLHF. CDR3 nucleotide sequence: TGTGCCAGCAGTTTTCGGACAGGGGAAAATTCACCCCTCCACTTT.

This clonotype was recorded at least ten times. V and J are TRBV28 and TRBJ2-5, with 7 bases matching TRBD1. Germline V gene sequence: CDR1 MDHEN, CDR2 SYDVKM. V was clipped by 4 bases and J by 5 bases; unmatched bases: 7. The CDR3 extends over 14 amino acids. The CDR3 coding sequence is TGTGCCAGCAGTTCAGAAGGGGGCGCGGAGACCCAGTACTTC. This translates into CASSSEGGAETQYF.

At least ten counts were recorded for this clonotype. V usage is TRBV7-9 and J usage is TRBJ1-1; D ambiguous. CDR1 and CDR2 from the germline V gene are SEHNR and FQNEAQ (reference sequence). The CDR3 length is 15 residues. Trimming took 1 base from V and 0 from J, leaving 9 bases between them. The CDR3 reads CASSLGGMVNTEAFF. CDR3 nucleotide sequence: TGTGCCAGCAGCTTAGGGGGAATGGTGAACACTGAAGCTTTCTTT. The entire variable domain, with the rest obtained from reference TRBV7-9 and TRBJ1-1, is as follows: DTGVSQNPRHKITKRGQNVTFRCDPISEHNRLYWYRQTLGQGPEFLTYFQNEAQLEKSRLLSDRFSAERPKGSFSTLEIQRTEQGDSAMYLCASSLGGMVNTEAFFGQGTRLTVV.

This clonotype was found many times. The CDR3 nucleotides are TGCAGCGTCGAGGGGGCGGAGGACGGCACTGAAGCTTTCTTT. Translating gives CSVEGAEDGTEAFF. The V call is TRBV29-1, the J call TRBJ1-1; 7 bases match TRBD1. Germline CDR1 and CDR2: SQVTM and ANQGSEA. The CDR3 has 14 amino acids. V lost 6 bases and J lost 4; bases outside the gene matches: 11.

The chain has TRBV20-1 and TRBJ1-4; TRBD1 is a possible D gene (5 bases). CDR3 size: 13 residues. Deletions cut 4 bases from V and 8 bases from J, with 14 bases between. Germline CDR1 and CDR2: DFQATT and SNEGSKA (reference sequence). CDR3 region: CSANRGLEEKLFF. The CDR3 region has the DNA TGCAGTGCTAATAGGGGACTGGAGGAAAAACTGTTTTTT.

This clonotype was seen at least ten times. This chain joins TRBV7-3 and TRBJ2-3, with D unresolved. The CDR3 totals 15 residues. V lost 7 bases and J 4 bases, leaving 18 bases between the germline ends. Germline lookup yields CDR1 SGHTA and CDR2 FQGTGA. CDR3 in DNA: TGTGCCAGCACGTCCGGAGACTCACGGGCAGATACGCAGTATTTT. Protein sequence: CASTSGDSRADTQYF.

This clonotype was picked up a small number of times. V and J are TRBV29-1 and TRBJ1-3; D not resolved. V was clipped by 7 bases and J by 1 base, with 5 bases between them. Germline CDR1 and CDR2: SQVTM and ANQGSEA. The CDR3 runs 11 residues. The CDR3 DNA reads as TGCAGCGGGTATTCTGGAAACACCATATATTTT. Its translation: CSGYSGNTIYF.

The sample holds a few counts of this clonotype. The CDR3 reads CASRTGESLGNQPQHF. The CDR3 nucleotides are TGTGCCAGCAGGACAGGGGAGTCATTGGGCAATCAGCCCCAGCATTTT. V and J are TRBV2 and TRBJ1-5; 8 bases fit TRBD1. The CDR3 extends over 16 amino acids. CDR1 and CDR2 (germline): SNHLY, FYNNEI. V was clipped by 6 bases and J by 2 bases; unmatched bases: 9.

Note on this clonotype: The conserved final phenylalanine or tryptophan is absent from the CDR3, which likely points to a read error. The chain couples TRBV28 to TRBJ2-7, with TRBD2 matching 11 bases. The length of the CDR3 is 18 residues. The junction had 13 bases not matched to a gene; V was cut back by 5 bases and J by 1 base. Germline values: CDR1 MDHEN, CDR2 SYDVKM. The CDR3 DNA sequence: TGTGCCAGCAGTCCACACTCGGTCCTAGCGGGAGGTTCCTACGAGCAGTACTTA. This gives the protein CASSPHSVLAGGSYEQYL.

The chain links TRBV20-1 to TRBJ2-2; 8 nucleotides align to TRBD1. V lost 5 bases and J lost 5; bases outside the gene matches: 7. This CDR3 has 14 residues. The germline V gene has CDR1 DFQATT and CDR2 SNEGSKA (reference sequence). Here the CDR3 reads CSASRGRDTGELFF. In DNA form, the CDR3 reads TGCAGTGCTTCCAGGGGGCGAGATACCGGGGAGCTGTTTTTT.

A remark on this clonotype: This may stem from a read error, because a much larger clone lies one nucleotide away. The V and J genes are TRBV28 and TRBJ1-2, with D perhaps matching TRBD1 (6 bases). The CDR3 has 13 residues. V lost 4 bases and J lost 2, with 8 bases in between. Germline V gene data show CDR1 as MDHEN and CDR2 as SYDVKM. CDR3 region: CASSSGTNYGYTF. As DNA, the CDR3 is TGTGCCAGCAGTTCCGGGACAAACTATGGCTACACCTTC.

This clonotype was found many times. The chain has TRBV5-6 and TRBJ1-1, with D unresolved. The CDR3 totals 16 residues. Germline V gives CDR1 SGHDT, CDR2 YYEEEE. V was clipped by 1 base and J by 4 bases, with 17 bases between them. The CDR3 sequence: CASSLREVSLGTEAFF. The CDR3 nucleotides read TGTGCCAGCAGCTTGCGAGAAGTCTCCCTTGGCACTGAAGCTTTCTTT.

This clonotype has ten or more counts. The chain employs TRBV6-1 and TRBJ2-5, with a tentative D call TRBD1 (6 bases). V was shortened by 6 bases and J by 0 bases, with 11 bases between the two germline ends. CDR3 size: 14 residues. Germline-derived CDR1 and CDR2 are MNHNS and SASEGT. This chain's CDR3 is CASRDRDNQETQYF. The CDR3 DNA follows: TGTGCCAGCAGGGACCGGGACAACCAAGAGACCCAGTACTTC.

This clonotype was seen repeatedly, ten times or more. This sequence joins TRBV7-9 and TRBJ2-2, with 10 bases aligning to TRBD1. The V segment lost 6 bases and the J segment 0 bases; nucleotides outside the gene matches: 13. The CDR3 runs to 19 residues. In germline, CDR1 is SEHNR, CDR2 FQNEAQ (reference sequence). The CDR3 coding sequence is TGTGCCAGCAGAGGATGGGACAGGGGTACGGCATCGAACACCGGGGAGCTGTTTTTT. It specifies CASRGWDRGTASNTGELFF.

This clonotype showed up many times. For the CDR3, the DNA is TGTGCCAGCAGCTTAGAGGTCTCAACCTATGGCTACACCTTC. Encoded protein: CASSLEVSTYGYTF. The gene calls are TRBV7-9 and TRBJ1-2; D not resolved. The CDR3 is 14 amino acids. V lost 1 base and J lost 4, with 10 bases in between. Germline V CDR1 and CDR2: SEHNR, FQNEAQ (reference sequence).

The CDR3 bases are TGTGCCAGCACAGAGTCATGGGGAGGTTCGTATGGCTACACCTTC. It translates to CASTESWGGSYGYTF. The J gene is TRBJ1-2, the V gene TRBV6-5; no clear D. This CDR3 has 15 residues. Trimming left V 7 bases short and J 5 bases short, with 20 bases between. Germline V lookup: CDR1 MNHEY, CDR2 SVGAGI.

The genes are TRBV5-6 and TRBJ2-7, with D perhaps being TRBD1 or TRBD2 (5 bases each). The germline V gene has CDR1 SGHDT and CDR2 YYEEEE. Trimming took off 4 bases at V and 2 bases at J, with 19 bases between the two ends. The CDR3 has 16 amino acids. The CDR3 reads CASSPGLASGTYEQYF. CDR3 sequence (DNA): TGTGCCAGCAGCCCGGGGCTGGCCTCGGGGACCTACGAGCAGTACTTC.